The 6 T cell receptor beta chains below all came from one sample that was sequenced in a study of shared clonotypes between healthy human individuals. Method: immunoSEQ multiplex PCR; TCRdb's copy keeps in-frame clones and lacks some. The data hold about 96,000 clones, with roughly half observed a single time. The sample was PBMCs. The receptors stem from a woman in her 40s in good health. Some clones in this sample may be carry-over from other donors' samples.

The genes are TRBV4-3 and TRBJ2-3; the D call may be TRBD1 or TRBD2 (5 bases each). The V gene lost 3 bases and the J gene lost 1 base, with 11 bases spanning the gap. Germline CDR1 is LGHNA and CDR2 is YSLEER. CDR3 length: 15 residues. The CDR3 protein is CASSQRGSRTDTQYF. For the CDR3, the DNA is TGCGCCAGCAGCCAGAGGGGCAGCCGCACAGATACGCAGTATTTT.

In this sample, this clone turned up a few times. The chain uses TRBV4-3 and TRBJ2-1, with D perhaps matching TRBD2 (5 bases). Germline assignment: CDR1 LGHNA and CDR2 YSLEER. CDR3 size: 13 residues. Trimming took 1 base from V and 8 from J, leaving 9 bases between them. Here the CDR3 DNA reads TGCGCCAGCAGCCAAGTGGACGGGGATGAGCAGTTCTTC. This sequence encodes CASSQVDGDEQFF.

The chain carries TRBV12-5 and TRBJ2-5; tentatively, D is TRBD1 or TRBD2 (5 bases each). The CDR3 sequence is 13 residues long. The germline V gene has CDR1 LGHNT and CDR2 FRNRAP. Between the trimmed V and J ends, which lost 6 bases and 5 bases, there was a span of 13 bases. This chain's CDR3 is CASGPGPGETQYF. CDR3 nucleotide sequence: TGTGCTAGTGGGCCGGGACCCGGTGAGACCCAGTACTTC.

This chain uses TRBV19 with TRBJ1-1; TRBD1 agrees at 9 bases. This CDR3 has 15 amino acids. In germline, CDR1 is LNHDA, CDR2 SQIVND (reference sequence). Losses at the gene ends were 4 bases for V and 0 bases for J; bases not matched to a gene: 3. CDR3 sequence: CASSTDRGVNTEAFF. The CDR3 DNA is TGTGCCAGTAGTACCGACAGGGGGGTGAACACTGAAGCTTTCTTT.

There are a few counts of this clone. V and J are TRBV18 and TRBJ2-7, with D tentatively TRBD2 (5 bases). V gave up 0 bases and J gave up 6 bases, with 12 bases separating them. The CDR3 runs 14 residues. CDR1 and CDR2 from the germline V gene are KGHSH and LQKENI. CDR3 amino acids: CASSPPEGLGEQYF. The CDR3 DNA is TGTGCCAGCTCACCACCAGAGGGTCTAGGCGAGCAGTACTTC.

The chain links TRBV11-3 to TRBJ1-1; no clear D. Germline CDR1 reads SGHNT; CDR2 reads YENEEA. There are 12 residues in the CDR3. The ends were cut back, 1 base at V and 7 bases at J, with 7 bases in the middle. CDR3 DNA sequence: TGTGCCAGCAGCTTAGTAGGGCTTGAAGCTTTCTTT. It encodes CASSLVGLEAFF. Together with reference TRBV11-3 and TRBJ1-1, the CDR3 gives the full variable domain: EAGVVQSPRYKIIEKKQPVAFWCNPISGHNTLYWYLQNLGQGPELLIRYENEEAVDDSQLPKDRFSAERLKGVDSTLKIQPAELGDSAVYLCASSLVGLEAFFGQGTRLTVV.